Sequencing of this TCR beta chain was carried out in a study of a mutant IDH1 vaccine in newly diagnosed glioma. Looking at the study overall: Patients had eight vaccinations, in weeks 1, 3, 5, 7, 11, 15, 19 and 23. First vaccine doses came 4-6 weeks after radiotherapy alone, or with temozolomide cycles.

The time point: week 23, last vaccination. It was 300 ug of mutant IDH1 20-mer peptide that made up each vaccine dose, given with topical imiquimod. The protocol was immunoSEQ multiplex PCR, while the TCRdb copy is restricted to in-frame clones and leaves out a portion. The table includes tens of thousands of clones, approximately 87% detected once. Study-level findings and limits: Top peripheral T cell clonotype shifts appeared unrelated to pseudoprogression.

About this clone itself: What it recognizes is unknown.

This material consisted of PBMCs, taken from a glioma patient whose treatment included an IDH1 peptide vaccine. This receptor was identified in a man aged 35-49 years with glioma.

In DNA, the CDR3 is TGCGCCAGCAGGGACATCTCTTCTGAAAAACTGTTTTTT. Translated, it gives CASRDISSEKLFF. The J gene is TRBJ1-4, the V gene TRBV5-1, with D perhaps matching TRBD1 (5 bases). The germline CDR1 and CDR2 sequences are SGHRS and YFSETQ. The length of the CDR3 is 13 residues. V lost 5 bases and J lost 7, with 12 bases in between.